The clone carrying this TCR beta chain showed up many times. The data originate from a study of T cells in Graves' hyperthyroidism and ophthalmopathy. V shed 8 bases, J shed 4 bases, and the junction held 15 bases outside the gene matches. CDR1 and CDR2 (germline): SNHLY, FYNNEI. The CDR3 has 16 amino acids. The investigators amplified TCR beta CDR3 regions from RNA transcripts. HTBI primers drove first-round RT-PCR of the TCR CDR3. A single record per CDR3 protein comes from TCRdb applying MiXCR to the multiplex PCR reads. The sample includes 250,000 or so distinct CDR3 sequences, about 16% of them seen just once. Patients aged 18 to 65 had newly diagnosed hyperthyroidism lasting under 2 months. Any patient presenting with uncontrolled infection, other autoimmune disease, pregnancy or lactation was left out. Clinical symptoms, serum thyroxine, TRAb, thyroid ultrasound and orbital computed tomography informed diagnoses. Before ophthalmopathy appeared, progressors gave blood at initial hyperthyroidism diagnosis.

This TCR was sampled from a woman aged 50 to 65 with Graves' hyperthyroidism that later progressed to Graves' ophthalmopathy. Input material: blood. The chain combines TRBV2 with TRBJ2-5; 8 bases are shared with TRBD2. The CDR3 sequence is CASGRGSGSKGETQYF. In DNA form, the CDR3 reads TGTGCCAGCGGACGGGGGAGCGGGAGTAAGGGAGAGACCCAGTACTTC. The complete variable domain, with remaining parts taken from reference TRBV2 and TRBJ2-5, reads EPEVTQTPSHQVTQMGQEVILRCVPISNHLYFYWYRQILGQKVEFLVSFYNNEISEKSEIFDDQFSVERPDGSNFTLKIRSTKLEDSAMYFCASGRGSGSKGETQYFGPGTRLLVL.